The entry below describes one TCR beta chain. Antigen specificity is unknown. This sample includes further DNA sequences coding for the same CDR3. Sequencing used immunoSEQ multiplex PCR; TCRdb keeps in-frame clones, though not all of them. The repertoire holds over 300,000 clones, with 83% as singletons. The CDR3 covers 12 residues. V lost 1 base to trimming and J lost 5 bases, with 4 bases between them. Germline-derived CDR1 and CDR2 are SEHNR and FQNEAQ (reference sequence). As for treatment: roughly 19 received Ad26.COV2.S at low or high dose, single or two shots; 5 received placebo; per-sample allocation not given. Sample collection was performed on day 63 after the first vaccine or placebo injection. The data are from a study of Ad26.COV2.S vaccination and SARS-CoV-2 variants. Whole-study results and caveats: Overall T cell responses may have been underestimated by the analyses of TCR breadth and depth. Spike-specific responses of CD8+ and CD4+ T cells were reported to display substantial breadth after vaccination. Vaccinated individuals (as opposed to placebo recipients) had higher spike-specific TCR breadth.

The chain couples TRBV7-9 to TRBJ2-3; D gene ambiguous. The clonotype was recovered from a person between 18 and 59 years old who received the Ad26.COV2.S COVID-19 vaccine or a placebo. The specimen was peripheral blood, collected in a trial of Ad26.COV2.S vaccine versus placebo. The CDR3 reads CASSLDGDTQYF. CDR3 sequence (DNA): TGTGCCAGCAGCTTAGATGGAGATACGCAGTATTTT.